This entry lists 5 T cell receptor beta chains sequenced from one sample in a study of T cell clonality in common variable immunodeficiency. TCRdb keeps only in-frame clones here, not all; method: immunoSEQ multiplex PCR. The sample yields roughly 52,000 clones, without any singletons. The specimen was peripheral blood mononuclear cells. The receptors come from a person between 18 and 70 years old in good health.

The table lists this clone with many counts. CDR3 protein: CSARGDMTGTYEQYF. The covered CDR3 bases are TGCAGTGCTAGGGGGGACATGACAGGCACCTACGAG. The chain carries TRBV20-1 and TRBJ2-7; D perhaps matches TRBD1 (6 bases). The read finishes 3 residues shy of the CDR3 end, and the germline J gene is used to complete it. This CDR3 has 15 residues. Germline CDR1 and CDR2: DFQATT and SNEGSKA (reference sequence). V was shortened by 3 bases and J by 2 bases, with 17 bases between the two germline ends.

This clone was detected many times. The read finishes 3 residues shy of the CDR3 end, and the germline J gene is used to complete it. This sequence joins TRBV12-3 or TRBV12-4 and TRBJ2-7; D gene unclear. Trimming took 3 bases from V and 1 from J, leaving 7 bases between them. The length of the CDR3 is 13 residues. CDR3 region: CASSFGQSYEQYF. The part of the CDR3 DNA that was read is TGTGCCAGCAGTTTTGGGCAGTCCTACGAG.

With respect to this clone: Read coverage stops 3 residues before the CDR3 terminus; the germline J gene supplies the remainder. V gene TRBV18 combines with J gene TRBJ2-2, with a weak D call TRBD1 (5 bases). The germline gives CDR1 KGHSH, CDR2 LQKENI. This CDR3 spans 14 amino acids. The sequenced CDR3 bases are TGTGCCAGCTCACCAATAGGGGCCGCCGAAAAG. Residues: CASSPIGAAEK. From start to end, the CDR3 is CASSPIGAAEKLFF.

As for this clone: Coverage ceases 3 residues before the CDR3 finishes, and the germline J gene fills in the end. The chain employs TRBV7-6 and TRBJ1-1, with a tentative D call TRBD1 (6 bases). CDR3 length: 16 residues. The V and J ends lost 0 bases and 4 bases respectively, with 15 bases between them. CDR1 is SGHVS and CDR2 is FNYEAQ in the germline V gene. CDR3 protein: CASSLAPTGPSTEAFF. Partial CDR3 DNA: TGTGCCAGCAGCTTAGCCCCGACAGGCCCCAGCACTGAA.

At least ten counts were recorded for this clone. The CDR3 end falls 3 residues outside the read, so it is completed with the germline J gene. J is TRBJ1-2 and V is TRBV30, with a possible D match to TRBD1 (6 bases). V gave up 1 base and J gave up 7 bases, with 13 bases separating them. Germline loops: CDR1 GTSNPN, CDR2 SVGIG (reference sequence). CDR3 length equals 13 residues. CDR3 bases read: TGTGCCTGGAGTGGTCCAGGGGTAGGTGGC. This sequence encodes CAWSGPGVGG. The CDR3 as a whole reads CAWSGPGVGGYTF. Complete variable domain (other parts from reference TRBV30 and TRBJ1-2): SQTIHQWPATLVQPVGSPLSLECTVEGTSNPNLYWYRQAAGRGLQLLFYSVGIGQISSEVPQNLSASRPQDRQFILSSKKLLLSDSGFYLCAWSGPGVGGYTFGSGTRLTVV.